This T cell receptor (beta chain) derives from a study of tumor-infiltrating lymphocytes in oesophageal squamous cell carcinoma. TCRdb re-derived calls from the PCR reads in MiXCR, one entry per CDR3 protein. The sample gives approximately 11,000 distinct CDR3 sequences, around 51% of which show up once; roughly a quarter is in the top ten. Germline V gives CDR1 SGHAT, CDR2 FQNNGV. The CDR3 contains 13 residues. Sequenced: esophageal tumor tissue. The rearrangement links TRBV11-2 to TRBJ2-7; D might be TRBD1 or TRBD2, each matching 5 bases. The DNA end lines up better with TRBJ2-1; the J call may be wrong. The receptor's source is a male donor with esophageal squamous cell carcinoma. CDR3 amino acids: CASSQRRGDEQFF. CDR3 coding DNA: TGTGCCAGCAGCCAAAGACGGGGCGATGAGCAGTTCTTC.